The 20 T cell receptor beta chains given below trace back to one sample, sequenced in a study of T cell clonality in common variable immunodeficiency. Method: immunoSEQ multiplex PCR; TCRdb's copy keeps in-frame clones and lacks some. Listed for the sample are over 45,000 clones, none seen a single time. The sequenced sample was peripheral blood mononuclear cells. The receptors derive from a person between 18 and 75 years old in good health.

This clone was counted many times. The sequenced CDR3 bases are TGTGCCAGCAGCTTACCCCCCGCCCTCTCGGATGAG. This translates into CASSLPPALSDE. The CDR3, in full, reads CASSLPPALSDEQFF. The V and J genes are TRBV7-3 and TRBJ2-1, with no clear D. The read terminates 3 residues before the CDR3 end, so the remaining end is supplied by the germline J gene. Germline V gene data show CDR1 as SGHTA and CDR2 as FQGTGA. The CDR3 runs 15 residues. V lost 2 bases, J lost 8 bases, and 16 bases lay in between.

This clone turned up a few times. The read gets to within 3 residues of the CDR3 end, and the germline J gene fills in the rest. The chain joins TRBV11-1 to TRBJ2-7; TRBD1 matches at 9 bases. V was clipped by 7 bases and J by 1 base; unmatched bases: 5. This CDR3 is 14 amino acids long. The germline V gene has CDR1 SGHAT and CDR2 FQDESV (reference sequence). The CDR3: CASTKTGGSYEQYF. The sequenced part of the CDR3 DNA is TGTGCCAGCACCAAGACAGGGGGATCCTACGAG. Complete variable domain (other parts from reference TRBV11-1 and TRBJ2-7): EAEVAQSPRYKITEKSQAVAFWCDPISGHATLYWYRQILGQGPELLVQFQDESVVDDSQLPKDRFSAERLKGVDSTLKIQPAELGDSAMYLCASTKTGGSYEQYFGPGTRLTVT.

In this sample, this clone turned up a few times. The read ends 3 residues before the CDR3 terminus; that terminus is restored from the germline J gene. This sequence joins TRBV7-3 and TRBJ1-1, with D possibly matching TRBD1 (6 bases). CDR1 and CDR2 from the germline V gene are SGHTA and FQGTGA. The ends were cut back, 4 bases at V and 0 bases at J, with 18 bases in the middle. This CDR3 has 17 amino acids. CDR3 DNA, as far as it was read: TGTGCCAGCAGCTCCCGGCACAGGGTGTACCTGAACACTGAA. Translation: CASSSRHRVYLNTE. The entire CDR3 reads CASSSRHRVYLNTEAFF.

Ten or more counts support this clone. The CDR3 is cut off 3 residues early in the read; its end comes from the germline J gene. The chain links TRBV5-1 to TRBJ2-6; the D is unclear. From germline, CDR1 is SGHRS and CDR2 YFSETQ. The V and J ends lost 1 base and 5 bases respectively, with 16 bases between them. The CDR3 loop spans 17 amino acids. The DNA read from the CDR3 is TGCGCCAGCAGCTTGACGGCAGGTCTTATGAGGGCCAACGTC. The encoded protein is CASSLTAGLMRANV. The full CDR3 is CASSLTAGLMRANVLTF.

This clone came up many times. The read finishes 3 residues shy of the CDR3 end, and the germline J gene is used to complete it. The V gene is TRBV5-5, the J gene TRBJ2-7, with D tentatively TRBD1 (6 bases). The V gene's germline CDR1 is SGHKS and CDR2 YYEKEE (reference sequence). The CDR3 contains 15 residues. Trimming left V 0 bases short and J 2 bases short, with 12 bases between. The CDR3 loop reads CASSLGGRGTYEQYF. The part of the CDR3 DNA that was read is TGTGCCAGCAGCTTGGGGGGCAGGGGTACCTACGAG.

This clone showed up just a few times. The CDR3 end lies 3 residues beyond the end of the read and is filled in from the germline J gene. V is TRBV19 and J is TRBJ1-2; D gene uncertain. This CDR3 comprises 13 residues. Germline-derived CDR1 and CDR2 are LNHDA and SQIVND (reference sequence). CDR3 DNA (partial): TGTGCCAGTAGTATACGGTATGACTACGAC. This translates into CASSIRYDYD. The whole CDR3 protein reads CASSIRYDYDYTF.

The sample holds many counts of this clone. The CDR3 end lies 3 residues beyond the end of the read and is filled in from the germline J gene. This sequence joins TRBV20-1 and TRBJ1-1, with 7 bases fitting TRBD1. Trimming cost V 0 bases and J 3 bases; bases outside gene matches: 7. CDR1 and CDR2 (germline): DFQATT, SNEGSKA (reference sequence). This CDR3 has 15 amino acids. The CDR3 DNA, read in part, is TGCAGTGCTAGAGATCTCACAGGGGTCCACACTGAA. Translation: CSARDLTGVHTE. The full CDR3 reads CSARDLTGVHTEAFF.

CDR3 DNA (partial): TGTGCCAGTAGTAAAGGCCGCGGGAGGGCTGGGGAGACG. Protein: CASSKGRGRAGET. The entire CDR3 reads CASSKGRGRAGETQYF. The rearrangement joins TRBV19 to TRBJ2-3; 9 bases are a match to TRBD2. The CDR3 end is not reached by the read, which stops 3 residues before it; the germline J gene fills it in. CDR3 length: 16 amino acids. Germline V gene data show CDR1 as LNHDA and CDR2 as SQIVND (reference sequence).

This clone was picked up a small number of times. The CDR3 end lies 3 residues beyond the end of the read and is filled in from the germline J gene. The V and J genes are TRBV7-9 and TRBJ1-2; D is unclear. CDR3 length: 12 amino acids. CDR1 and CDR2 from the germline V gene are SEHNR and FQNEAQ (reference sequence). CDR3 sequence reads: CASSLHTNGYTF. The covered CDR3 bases are TGTGCCAGCAGCCTACATACTAACGGC.

This clone occurred many times. The read terminates 3 residues ahead of where the CDR3 ends, so the germline J gene completes it. The V call is TRBV18, the J call TRBJ2-3; 12 nucleotides match TRBD2. V shed 4 bases and J 3 bases; nucleotides not matched to a gene: 5. Germline V CDR1 and CDR2: KGHSH, LQKENI. CDR3 length equals 16 residues. CDR3 DNA (partial): TGTGCCAGCTCACAAACTAGCGGGAGGACGACAGATACG. Its translation: CASSQTSGRTTDT. From start to end, the CDR3 is CASSQTSGRTTDTQYF.

This clone was observed at least ten times. CDR3 region: CASSLAVAGGREQYF. CDR3 DNA, as far as it was read: TGTGCCAGCAGCTTGGCCGTCGCGGGAGGGCGCGAG. This sequence joins TRBV5-4 and TRBJ2-7; TRBD2 matches at 9 bases. With the read ending 3 residues before the CDR3 end, the germline J gene is used to fill in that end. CDR1 and CDR2 (germline): SGHNT, YYREEE (reference sequence). The trim removed 0 bases at V and 6 bases at J, leaving 7 bases unmatched. The CDR3 is 15 amino acids.

This clone appeared many times. With the read ending 3 residues before the CDR3 end, the germline J gene is used to fill in that end. The J gene is TRBJ2-7, the V gene TRBV5-4, with 7 bases identical to TRBD1. The length of the CDR3 is 13 residues. Trimming took 5 bases from V and 3 from J; bases not matched to a gene: 5. Germline V gene sequence: CDR1 SGHNT, CDR2 YYREEE (reference sequence). CDR3 in amino acids: CASSSRDSYEQYF. CDR3 DNA (partial): TGTGCCAGCAGTTCCCGGGACAGCTACGAG.

This clone was picked up many times. The read terminates 3 residues ahead of where the CDR3 ends, so the germline J gene completes it. The chain joins TRBV5-5 to TRBJ2-1; D is unclear. The CDR3 totals 14 residues. V shed 4 bases and J shed 7 bases, with 15 bases lying between them. Per the germline V gene, CDR1 is SGHKS and CDR2 is YYEKEE (reference sequence). The covered CDR3 bases are TGTGCCAGCAGCACCTCCTTCGGTCGAAATGAG. This sequence encodes CASSTSFGRNE. The whole CDR3 protein reads CASSTSFGRNEQFF.

This clone appeared many times. The CDR3 end falls 3 residues outside the read, so it is completed with the germline J gene. The rearrangement joins TRBV20-1 to TRBJ2-2; a weak D match, TRBD1 (6 bases). The CDR3 is 13 amino acids. CDR1 and CDR2 (germline): DFQATT, SNEGSKA (reference sequence). Trimming cost V 6 bases and J 5 bases, with 13 bases left between them. The CDR3 bases that were read are TGCAGTGCACCTATACAGGGTACCGGGGAG. Encoded protein: CSAPIQGTGE. In full, the CDR3 reads CSAPIQGTGELFF.

This clone appeared a few times. Coverage ceases 3 residues before the CDR3 finishes, and the germline J gene fills in the end. The identical CDR3 is also encoded by other nucleotide sequences in the sample. The V gene is TRBV7-6, the J gene TRBJ2-2; D is possibly TRBD1 (5 bases). Germline V gene lookup returns CDR1 SGHVS and CDR2 FNYEAQ. The CDR3 covers 14 residues. CDR3 protein: CASSLDRLNEKLFF. The sequenced CDR3 bases are TGTGCCAGCAGCTTAGACAGGCTAAACGAAAAG.

This clone has more than one count but fewer than ten. The missing CDR3 end, 3 residues past where the read stops, is filled in from the germline J gene. The genes are TRBV30 and TRBJ2-7; D call uncertain. CDR1 GTSNPN and CDR2 SVGIG come from the germline V gene (reference sequence). V dropped 0 bases and J dropped 5 bases, with 8 bases sitting between them. The CDR3 contains 12 residues. Incomplete CDR3 DNA: TGTGCCTGGAGTGTAAAAGGGCACGAG. Its translation is CAWSVKGHE. The CDR3, in full, reads CAWSVKGHEQYF.

As concerns this clone: The missing CDR3 end, 3 residues past where the read stops, is filled in from the germline J gene. The chain combines TRBV5-1 with TRBJ2-3; TRBD1 agrees at 8 bases. This CDR3 contains 16 residues. CDR1 and CDR2 (germline): SGHRS, YFSETQ. With V trimmed by 0 bases and J by 1 base, 4 bases remained unmatched. The part of the CDR3 DNA that was read is TGCGCCAGCAGCTTGGGGCCGGGACAGGGCACAGATACG. Translation: CASSLGPGQGTDT. The entire CDR3 is CASSLGPGQGTDTQYF.

This clone occurred many times. The CDR3 end lies 3 residues beyond the end of the read and is filled in from the germline J gene. The rearrangement uses TRBV19 and TRBJ1-1; the D is unclear. CDR3 size: 13 residues. From germline, CDR1 is LNHDA and CDR2 SQIVND (reference sequence). With 2 bases removed from V and 1 base from J, the gap between germline ends came to 5 bases. The CDR3 DNA, read in part, is TGTGCCAGTAGTATACAGCGGAACACTGAA. Encoded protein: CASSIQRNTE. Given in full, the CDR3 is CASSIQRNTEAFF.

This clone has only a few counts. The missing CDR3 end, 3 residues past where the read stops, is filled in from the germline J gene. This rearrangement joins TRBV7-9 to TRBJ2-7; D might be TRBD1 (5 bases). Trimming cost V 5 bases and J 1 base, with 15 bases left between them. Germline lookup yields CDR1 SEHNR and CDR2 FQNEAQ (reference sequence). CDR3 length equals 15 residues. The CDR3 is CASSGATVQSYEQYF. The part of the CDR3 DNA that was read is TGTGCCAGCAGCGGGGCGACAGTTCAATCCTACGAG.

For this clone: Read sequence stops 3 residues before the CDR3 end, and the germline J gene provides the missing end. V and J are TRBV19 and TRBJ1-2; D call uncertain. Germline CDR1 LNHDA, CDR2 SQIVND (reference sequence). The CDR3 is made up of 14 amino acids. The CDR3 here is CASSSPGLAGGYTF. The CDR3 bases that were read are TGTGCCAGTAGTTCGCCAGGACTAGCGGGGGGC.